This TCR beta chain emerged from a study of shared clonotypes between healthy human individuals. Study-wide context: There were three CD4 naive, three CD4 memory, two CD8 naive and one CD8 memory plates per donor.

Study-wide points: Despite large depth, rarefaction showed incomplete sorted-subset sequencing.

Genomic DNA (from each subset) was split evenly across several immunoSEQ plates. Some clones are missing from TCRdb's copy, which holds only in-frame ones; the method was immunoSEQ multiplex PCR. Among approximately 2,000,000 clones listed, around 92% were seen once. Details on this clone: Antigen specificity is unknown.

Splitting the CD4+ cells yielded a CD45RA+ naive subset and a CD45RA-negative memory subset. V was cut by 3 bases and J by 4 bases, with 19 bases left in between. Per germline, CDR1 LNHDA and CDR2 SQIVND (reference sequence). This CDR3 comprises 17 residues. The chain recombines TRBV19 with TRBJ2-1; perhaps TRBD2 as D (5 bases). What was sequenced was naive CD4+ T cells from PBMCs. Subset of the sample: CD45RA+ positively selected. The sequence came from a man aged 18 to 29 in good health. Some clones in this sample may be carry-over from other donors' samples. The CDR3 DNA follows: TGTGCCAGTAGTATCGAGGTGTGGCGGGCCGGTTACAATGAGCAGTTCTTC. Its translation: CASSIEVWRAGYNEQFF.